Each of the 19 T cell receptor beta chains below was sequenced from the same sample in a study of T cell responses to AZD1222 COVID-19 vaccine. Here immunoSEQ multiplex PCR was the method, and the copy in TCRdb shows in-frame clones only, minus some. The sample has 200,000 or so clones; about 94% are singletons. The sample here was peripheral blood, taken on day 0 of AZD1222 vaccination. These receptor sequences come from an adult in good health.

V usage is TRBV9 and J usage is TRBJ2-1; the match to TRBD2 covers 9 bases. This CDR3 comprises 16 residues. Trimming at V came to 0 bases and at J to 4 bases, leaving 5 bases not matched to a gene. Germline V gene lookup returns CDR1 SGDLS and CDR2 YYNGEE. The CDR3 DNA reads as TGTGCCAGCAGCGTAGTTGCGGGAGGGGGGTACAATGAGCAGTTCTTC. Encoded protein: CASSVVAGGGYNEQFF.

The V gene is TRBV5-1, the J gene TRBJ2-7, with 11 bases matching TRBD2. This CDR3 has 17 residues. The germline gives CDR1 SGHRS, CDR2 YFSETQ. Trimming cost V 0 bases and J 1 base; bases outside gene matches: 6. In DNA form, the CDR3 reads TGCGCCAGCAGCTTGGGTCTAGCGGGAGGTTTTTCCTACGAGCAGTACTTC. Translating it yields CASSLGLAGGFSYEQYF.

The chain is built from TRBV10-2 and TRBJ2-7, with D possibly TRBD1 on 6 matching bases. Trimming removed 4 bases from V and 4 bases from J, with 14 bases in between. The V gene's germline CDR1 is WSHSY and CDR2 SAAADI. The CDR3 totals 14 residues. The CDR3 sequence: CASSGGGNFYEQYF. CDR3 nucleotides: TGCGCCAGCAGTGGAGGGGGAAATTTTTACGAGCAGTACTTC.

The CDR3 DNA sequence: TGTGCCAGCTCACTGGACAGGTTGTATAGCAATCAGCCCCAGCATTTT. Amino acids: CASSLDRLYSNQPQHF. The chain recombines TRBV18 with TRBJ1-5; TRBD1 agrees at 7 bases. The trim removed 4 bases at V and 0 bases at J, leaving 6 bases unmatched. The CDR3 spans 16 residues. The germline V gene has CDR1 KGHSH and CDR2 LQKENI.

This clone was counted a single time. This rearrangement joins TRBV2 to TRBJ2-7, with D possibly TRBD1 on 8 matching bases. The germline gives CDR1 SNHLY, CDR2 FYNNEI. Trimming took off 2 bases at V and 5 bases at J, with 16 bases between the two ends. The CDR3 is made up of 15 amino acids. The DNA for the CDR3 is TGTGCCAGCAGTGAATTAACAGGGGGGAGGGACGAGCAGTACTTC. It yields the protein CASSELTGGRDEQYF.

This clone appeared a single time. The V call is TRBV7-3, the J call TRBJ1-1; D perhaps matches TRBD1 (5 bases). The CDR3 loop spans 14 amino acids. The germline V gene encodes CDR1 SGHTA and CDR2 FQGTGA. Trimming cost V 2 bases and J 4 bases, with 11 bases left between them. The CDR3 coding sequence is TGTGCCAGCAGCTTACAGGGAGGCAGCACTGAAGCTTTCTTT. Encoded protein: CASSLQGGSTEAFF.

The table lists this clone with a count of one. The CDR3 loop is CASSYVLQGEAFF. The CDR3 DNA reads as TGTGCCAGCAGTTACGTATTGCAGGGGGAAGCTTTCTTT. The genes are TRBV6-5 and TRBJ1-1, with TRBD1 as a possible D gene (6 bases). V gave up 2 bases and J gave up 8 bases, with 12 bases separating them. The CDR3 is 13 residues long. Germline CDR1 reads MNHEY; CDR2 reads SVGAGI.

The chain has TRBV11-1 and TRBJ2-2; TRBD2 might be the D (6 bases). CDR3 length equals 15 residues. With 1 base removed from V and 7 bases from J, the gap between germline ends came to 13 bases. The germline V gene has CDR1 SGHAT and CDR2 FQDESV (reference sequence). The CDR3 spells CASSLVRGIGGELFF. DNA for the CDR3: TGTGCCAGCAGCTTAGTCCGGGGGATTGGCGGGGAGCTGTTTTTT.

This rearrangement joins TRBV4-3 to TRBJ1-1; 8 bases are shared with TRBD1. The CDR3 covers 16 residues. The junction had 8 bases not matched to a gene; V was cut back by 3 bases and J by 2 bases. Germline assignment: CDR1 LGHNA and CDR2 YSLEER. This CDR3 reads CASSHGPDRDNTEAFF. The CDR3 nucleotides read TGCGCCAGCAGCCACGGCCCGGACAGGGACAACACTGAAGCTTTCTTT.

V usage is TRBV19 and J usage is TRBJ2-7; TRBD2 aligns across 11 bases. Trimming cost V 1 base and J 7 bases; bases outside gene matches: 6. The CDR3 extends over 15 amino acids. Germline CDR1 LNHDA, CDR2 SQIVND (reference sequence). In DNA form, the CDR3 reads TGTGCCAGTAGTATAGTAGCGGGAGGGCCGGGAGAGCAGTACTTC. This gives the protein CASSIVAGGPGEQYF.

The chain links TRBV18 to TRBJ2-3; D call uncertain. This CDR3 has 12 residues. CDR1 and CDR2 from the germline V gene are KGHSH and LQKENI. V dropped 10 bases and J dropped 4 bases, with 12 bases sitting between them. The CDR3 here is CANAGGADTQYF. CDR3 nucleotide sequence: TGTGCCAACGCAGGTGGGGCAGATACGCAGTATTTT.

This clone has only a few counts. The gene calls are TRBV27 and TRBJ2-7, with unresolved D. The germline V and J ends were trimmed by 2 bases and 6 bases, with 5 bases remaining between them. Per germline, CDR1 MNHEY and CDR2 SMNVEV (reference sequence). The CDR3 spans 11 residues. The CDR3 region is CASSLGGEQYF. CDR3 sequence (DNA): TGTGCCAGCAGTTTAGGCGGCGAGCAGTACTTC.

The chain carries TRBV19 and TRBJ2-7; D possibly matches TRBD1 or TRBD2 (5 bases each). The CDR3 totals 16 residues. The germline V and J ends were trimmed by 3 bases and 0 bases, with 15 bases remaining between them. Germline V gives CDR1 LNHDA, CDR2 SQIVND (reference sequence). The CDR3 loop is CASSIGTPRSSYEQYF. For the CDR3, the DNA is TGTGCCAGTAGTATTGGGACGCCAAGGAGCTCCTACGAGCAGTACTTC.

The chain joins TRBV7-9 to TRBJ1-1; D perhaps matches TRBD1 (5 bases). Germline CDR1 reads SEHNR; CDR2 reads FQNEAQ (reference sequence). V gave up 0 bases and J gave up 11 bases, with 13 bases separating them. The CDR3 extends over 13 amino acids. For the CDR3, the DNA is TGTGCCAGCAGCTTAGCTGGGGCCTACGCCGCTTTCTTT. Protein sequence: CASSLAGAYAAFF.

This clone appeared once. V gene TRBV5-1 combines with J gene TRBJ2-3; 8 bases are a match to TRBD1. Trimming at V came to 2 bases and at J to 4 bases, leaving 6 bases not matched to a gene. The CDR3 sequence is 15 residues long. CDR1 is SGHRS and CDR2 is YFSETQ in the germline V gene. The CDR3 spells CASSLPRTGPDTQYF. In DNA, the CDR3 is TGCGCCAGCAGCTTACCGAGGACAGGGCCAGATACGCAGTATTTT.

The gene calls are TRBV7-8 and TRBJ2-1, with 9 bases aligning to TRBD2. The V gene's germline CDR1 is SGHVS and CDR2 FQNEAQ. The CDR3 length is 15 residues. V trimming: 1 base; J trimming: 14 bases; junction bases outside the gene matches: 12. The DNA for the CDR3 is TGTGCCAGCAGCTTAGGGCTAGCGGGACTCAACGTGGAGTTCTTC. Its protein product is CASSLGLAGLNVEFF.

The CDR3 is CSASRQDNTEAFF. The CDR3 DNA reads as TGCAGTGCTAGTCGACAGGATAACACTGAAGCTTTCTTT. The rearrangement joins TRBV20-1 to TRBJ1-1; a weak D match, TRBD1 (6 bases). Looked up from germline, CDR1 is DFQATT and CDR2 is SNEGSKA (reference sequence). V gave up 3 bases and J gave up 2 bases, with 10 bases separating them. The length of the CDR3 is 13 residues.

The CDR3 nucleotides read TGCGCCAGCAGCCACACAGATACGCAGTATTTT. Encoded protein: CASSHTDTQYF. The chain joins TRBV4-1 to TRBJ2-3; D is undetermined. CDR1 is MGHRA, CDR2 YSYEKL, per germline. Deletions cut 3 bases from V and 2 bases from J, with 0 bases between. CDR3 length: 11 residues.

The chain combines TRBV6-5 with TRBJ1-5; 10 nucleotides agree with TRBD1. This CDR3 region has 14 residues. The V and J ends lost 6 bases and 5 bases, in that order; junction bases with no gene match: 4. Germline V gene data show CDR1 as MNHEY and CDR2 as SVGAGI. CDR3 coding DNA: TGTGCCAGCAGCCGGACAGGGGGGGATCAGCCCCAGCATTTT. Translating it yields CASSRTGGDQPQHF.